The entry below describes one TCR beta chain. This clonotype showed up many times. No antigen is known for it. No qualities accompany the bases; no much larger clone lies one base away. The data derive from a study of identical twins (dated by TCRdb to the mid-2010s). About the full investigation: To test whether fetal clonotypes persist, this study deep-sequenced TCR alpha and beta repertoires from monozygotic twins, from unrelated adults of various ages, and from cord blood. To rule out contamination, replicate twin experiments were performed at different times with different library preparation protocols. Findings and caveats that apply to the study as a whole: Recombination models systematically underestimated out-of-frame TCR alpha sharing in monozygotic twins but agreed with sharing between unrelated individuals. Fewer insertions were carried by abundant cord blood beta clonotypes; a weaker similar trend was observed in young adult naive repertoires, while no such trend was observed in memory repertoires. A weaker excess of twin sharing was found in beta out-of-frame sequences because the signal-to-noise ratio was lowered by fewer shared sequences. Invariant T cells such as MAIT and iNKT could partly confound zero-insertion analyses, although diverse VJ usage argued against such confounding for most clonotypes. Compared with coincidental sharing between unrelated individuals, out-of-frame TCR alpha sequences shared between twins had an excess of sequences with low generation probability. Because the same donors could not be followed over many years, the conclusions relied on cross-sectional statistical analysis.

Receptor libraries were prepared by 5' RACE. The sequencing machine was an Illumina HiSeq 2000. Template switching added a universal primer binding site, and the final cDNA carried a unique molecular identifier that allowed TCR cDNA molecules to be counted accurately. Specific primers in the conserved constant-segment region were used to synthesize first-strand cDNA for TCR alpha and beta chains. To control for contamination, each cDNA library was double barcoded with a SMART-Mk sample barcode plus Illumina barcodes. TruSeq adapter sequences, together with Illumina sample barcodes, were added in two successive PCR steps. Sequencing of the TCR alpha and beta cDNA libraries was done on the Illumina HiSeq platform using custom primers. As for the original processing: Unique molecular identifiers were extracted from raw reads with MiGEC, and CDR3 positions were determined with MiXCR. Recombination models were inferred per individual with the repgenHMM and IGoR tools using an EM algorithm. The tcR package in R was used for shared clonotype analysis, with sharing normalized by the product of cloneset sizes. To study raw recombination without the effects of thymic and clonal selection, out-of-frame nonproductive sequences were analyzed. TCRdb applied fastp at Q25 and MiXCR to the public reads, then kept only in-frame beta chains. Each entry is one CDR3 protein sequence, shown with its most common DNA and genes. None of the V and J calls come from the authors' own analysis; TCRdb made them. The sample table shows about 340,000 distinct CDR3 sequences, and around 12% are seen once. The ten largest clones add up to 7.2% of the sample.

Every donor in the study was a healthy Caucasian. The twin cohort consisted of three pairs of female monozygotic twins, all aged about 18 to 30 years. Positive isolation kits from Invitrogen were used to isolate the CD4+ and CD8+ T cell populations. The CDR3 covers 14 residues, taking in both the cysteine and the phenylalanine. The entry retains the CDR3 DNA only, 42 bases that are in frame from base 1. The junction shows trimming of 2 bases on V and 2 bases on J, plus 10 bases between the germline ends. In addition, the sample was reused for a study of yellow fever vaccine responses in identical twins. The second study reports: The authors reported that the T cell response to vaccination in identical twins appeared partly convergent and partly personalized. In identical twins, the study followed T cell clones that responded to the vaccine with precision.

Sequenced sample: CD8+ T cells sorted from blood. The clonotype was recovered from a woman between 18 and 29 years old in good health. The chain links TRBV12-3 or TRBV12-4 with TRBJ2-7; possibly the D gene is TRBD2, per 5 matching bases. The DNA sequence is as follows: TGTGCCAGCAGTTTATTAGCGAGCACCTACGAGCAGTACTTC. This translates into CASSLLASTYEQYF.